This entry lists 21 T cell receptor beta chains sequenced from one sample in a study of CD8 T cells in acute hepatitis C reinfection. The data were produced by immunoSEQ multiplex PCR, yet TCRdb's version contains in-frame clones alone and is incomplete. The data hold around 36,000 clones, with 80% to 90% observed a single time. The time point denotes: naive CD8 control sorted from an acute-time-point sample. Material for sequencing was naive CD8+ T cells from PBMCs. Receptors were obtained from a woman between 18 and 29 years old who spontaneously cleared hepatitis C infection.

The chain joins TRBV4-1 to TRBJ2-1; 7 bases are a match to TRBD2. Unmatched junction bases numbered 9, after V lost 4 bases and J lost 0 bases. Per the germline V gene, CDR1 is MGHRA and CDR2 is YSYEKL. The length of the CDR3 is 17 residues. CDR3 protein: CASSRGTTESSYNEQFF. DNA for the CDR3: TGCGCCAGCAGCCGAGGGACTACTGAGAGCTCCTACAATGAGCAGTTCTTC.

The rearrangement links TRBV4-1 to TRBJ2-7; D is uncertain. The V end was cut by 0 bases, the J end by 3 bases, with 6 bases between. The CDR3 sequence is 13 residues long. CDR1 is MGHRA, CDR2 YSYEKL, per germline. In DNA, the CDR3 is TGCGCCAGCAGCCAAGAACGACTCTACGAGCAGTACTTC. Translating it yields CASSQERLYEQYF.

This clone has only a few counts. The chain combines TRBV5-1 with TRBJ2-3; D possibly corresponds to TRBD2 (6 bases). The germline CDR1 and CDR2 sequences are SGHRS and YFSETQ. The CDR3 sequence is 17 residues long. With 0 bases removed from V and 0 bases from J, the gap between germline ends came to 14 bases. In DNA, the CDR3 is TGCGCCAGCAGCTTGGCCCCAGCGGGCGGCAGCACAGATACGCAGTATTTT. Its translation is CASSLAPAGGSTDTQYF.

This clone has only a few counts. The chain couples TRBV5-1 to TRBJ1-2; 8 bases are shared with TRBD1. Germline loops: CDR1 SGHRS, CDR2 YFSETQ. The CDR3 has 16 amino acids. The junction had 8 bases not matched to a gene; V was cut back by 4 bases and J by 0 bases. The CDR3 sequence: CASSTTFRGPNYGYTF. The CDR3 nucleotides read TGCGCCAGCAGCACAACGTTCAGGGGGCCTAACTATGGCTACACCTTC.

The CDR3 region has the DNA TGTGCCAGCAGCGTAGGATCGGGCCAAGCCTATGGCTACACCTTC. Translated: CASSVGSGQAYGYTF. The rearrangement uses TRBV9 and TRBJ1-2; D not certain. Germline lookup yields CDR1 SGDLS and CDR2 YYNGEE. The length of the CDR3 is 15 residues. V gave up 0 bases and J gave up 4 bases, with 13 bases separating them.

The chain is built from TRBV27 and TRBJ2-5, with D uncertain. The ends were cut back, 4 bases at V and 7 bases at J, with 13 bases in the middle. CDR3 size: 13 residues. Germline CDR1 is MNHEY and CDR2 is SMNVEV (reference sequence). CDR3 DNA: TGTGCCAGCAGTTCGGGCCCTTGGACGACCCAGTACTTC. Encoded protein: CASSSGPWTTQYF.

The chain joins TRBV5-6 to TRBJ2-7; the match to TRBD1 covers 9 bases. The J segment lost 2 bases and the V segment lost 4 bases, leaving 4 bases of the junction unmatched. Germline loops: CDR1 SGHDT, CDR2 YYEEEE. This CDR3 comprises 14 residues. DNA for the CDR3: TGTGCCAGCAGCGCCGGGACAGGGACCTACGAGCAGTACTTC. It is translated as CASSAGTGTYEQYF. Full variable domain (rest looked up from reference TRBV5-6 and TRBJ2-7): DAGVTQSPTHLIKTRGQQVTLRCSPKSGHDTVSWYQQALGQGPQFIFQYYEEEERQRGNFPDRFSGHQFPNYSSELNVNALLLGDSALYLCASSAGTGTYEQYFGPGTRLTVT.

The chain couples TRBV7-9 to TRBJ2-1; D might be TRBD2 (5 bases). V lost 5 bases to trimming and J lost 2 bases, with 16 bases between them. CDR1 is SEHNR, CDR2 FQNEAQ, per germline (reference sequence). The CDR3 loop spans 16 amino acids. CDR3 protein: CASSTKEASPYNEQFF. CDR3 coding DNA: TGTGCCAGCAGCACGAAGGAGGCTTCTCCCTACAATGAGCAGTTCTTC.

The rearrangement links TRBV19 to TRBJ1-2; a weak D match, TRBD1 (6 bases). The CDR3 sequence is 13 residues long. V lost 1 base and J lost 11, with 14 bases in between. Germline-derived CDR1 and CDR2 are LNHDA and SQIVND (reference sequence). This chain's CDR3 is CASSIGLDSWYTF. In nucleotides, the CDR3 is TGTGCCAGTAGTATAGGGTTGGACAGCTGGTACACCTTC.

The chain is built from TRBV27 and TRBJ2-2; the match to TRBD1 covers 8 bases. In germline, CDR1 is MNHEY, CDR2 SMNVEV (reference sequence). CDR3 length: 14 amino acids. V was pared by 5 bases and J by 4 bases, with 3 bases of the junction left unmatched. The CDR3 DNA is TGTGCCAGCAGTGGGACAGGCCCCACCGGGGAGCTGTTTTTT. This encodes CASSGTGPTGELFF.

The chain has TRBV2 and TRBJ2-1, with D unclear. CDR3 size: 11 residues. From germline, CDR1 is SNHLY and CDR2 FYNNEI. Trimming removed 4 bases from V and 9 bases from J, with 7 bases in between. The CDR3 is CASSALLEQFF. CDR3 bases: TGTGCCAGCAGTGCCCTTCTTGAGCAGTTCTTC.

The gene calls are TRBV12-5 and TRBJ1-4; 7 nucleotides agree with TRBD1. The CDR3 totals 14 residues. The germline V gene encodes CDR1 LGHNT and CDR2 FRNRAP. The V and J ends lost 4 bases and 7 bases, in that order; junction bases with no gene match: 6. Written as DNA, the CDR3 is TGTGCTAGTGGTTCGAAACCAGGGGGTGAAAAACTGTTTTTT. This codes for CASGSKPGGEKLFF.

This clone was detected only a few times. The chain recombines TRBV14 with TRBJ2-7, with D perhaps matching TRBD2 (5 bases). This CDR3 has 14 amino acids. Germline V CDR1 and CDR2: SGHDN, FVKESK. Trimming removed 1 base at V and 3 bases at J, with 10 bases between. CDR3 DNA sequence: TGTGCCAGCAGCCAAGTCTACGGGAACTACGAGCAGTACTTC. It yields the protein CASSQVYGNYEQYF.

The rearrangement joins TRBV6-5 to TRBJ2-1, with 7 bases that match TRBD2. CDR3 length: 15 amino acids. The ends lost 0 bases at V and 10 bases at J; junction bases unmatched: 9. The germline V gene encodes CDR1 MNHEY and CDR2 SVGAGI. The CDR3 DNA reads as TGTGCCAGCAGTTACTCAGTTAGCGGGTGGCGCGAGCAGTTCTTC. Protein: CASSYSVSGWREQFF.

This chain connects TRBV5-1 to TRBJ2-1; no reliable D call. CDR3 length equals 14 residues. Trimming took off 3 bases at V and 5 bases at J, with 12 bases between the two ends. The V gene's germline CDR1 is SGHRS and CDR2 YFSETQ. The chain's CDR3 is CASSSALTNNEQFF. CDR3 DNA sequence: TGCGCCAGCAGCTCCGCCCTTACAAACAATGAGCAGTTCTTC.

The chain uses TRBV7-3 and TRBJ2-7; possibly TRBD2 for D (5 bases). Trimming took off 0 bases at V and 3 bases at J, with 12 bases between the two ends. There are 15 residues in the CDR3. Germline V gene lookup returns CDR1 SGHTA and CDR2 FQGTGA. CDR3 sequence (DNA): TGTGCCAGCAGCTTAACGTATAGCGAGAACTACGAGCAGTACTTC. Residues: CASSLTYSENYEQYF.

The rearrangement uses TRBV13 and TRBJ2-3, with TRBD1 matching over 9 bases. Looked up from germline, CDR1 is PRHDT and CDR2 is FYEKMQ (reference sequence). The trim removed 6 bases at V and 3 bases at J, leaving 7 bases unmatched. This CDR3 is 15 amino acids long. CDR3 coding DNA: TGTGCCAGCAGTCCTACAGGGGGCGGGACAGATACGCAGTATTTT. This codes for CASSPTGGGTDTQYF.

The CDR3 DNA sequence: TGTGCCAGTAGCCCCGCCGGGACTCCACAAGAGACCCAGTACTTC. It specifies CASSPAGTPQETQYF. The J gene is TRBJ2-5, the V gene TRBV19, with D perhaps matching TRBD2 (6 bases). Trimming cost V 6 bases and J 2 bases, with 16 bases left between them. Germline loops: CDR1 LNHDA, CDR2 SQIVND (reference sequence). This CDR3 contains 15 residues.

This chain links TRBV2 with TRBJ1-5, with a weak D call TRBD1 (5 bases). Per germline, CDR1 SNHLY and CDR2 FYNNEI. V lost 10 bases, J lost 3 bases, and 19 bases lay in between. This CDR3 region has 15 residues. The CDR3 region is CATSEGRGYNQPQHF. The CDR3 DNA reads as TGTGCCACCTCCGAGGGACGAGGATACAATCAGCCCCAGCATTTT.

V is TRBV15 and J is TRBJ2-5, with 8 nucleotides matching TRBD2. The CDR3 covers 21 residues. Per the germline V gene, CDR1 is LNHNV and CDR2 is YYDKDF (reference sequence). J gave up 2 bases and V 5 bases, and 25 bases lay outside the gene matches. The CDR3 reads CATSLPRTRAGVVLPQETQYF. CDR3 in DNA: TGTGCCACCAGCCTCCCGCGGACAAGAGCGGGAGTGGTCCTTCCACAAGAGACCCAGTACTTC. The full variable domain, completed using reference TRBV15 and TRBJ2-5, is DAMVIQNPRYQVTQFGKPVTLSCSQTLNHNVMYWYQQKSSQAPKLLFHYYDKDFNNEADTPDNFQSRRPNTSFCFLDIRSPGLGDTAMYLCATSLPRTRAGVVLPQETQYFGPGTRLLVL.

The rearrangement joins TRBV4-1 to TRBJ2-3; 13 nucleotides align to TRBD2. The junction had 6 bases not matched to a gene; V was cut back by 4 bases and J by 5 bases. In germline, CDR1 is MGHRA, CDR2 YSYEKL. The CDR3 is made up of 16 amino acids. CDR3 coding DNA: TGCGCCAGCAGCCCCCGGACTAGCGGGAGTGAAGATACGCAGTATTTT. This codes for CASSPRTSGSEDTQYF.